This TCR beta chain stems from a study of cytomegalovirus exposure and HLA in healthy donors. General study results and limits: HLA alleles were associated with 17,000 or so TCR beta sequences in a later analysis at 0.05 false discovery rate. By a later analysis, the bulk of CMV-associated TCR beta chains appeared HLA-restricted. One cluster of highly shared sequence variants probably arose as a sequencing artifact. Owing to their indistinguishability, certain V segments, notably TRBV6-2 and TRBV6-3, were excluded.

Of note for this clone: Antigen specificity is unknown. A junction boundary mismatches the germline segment, possibly from a read error.

Primers: 60 Vbeta forward and 13 Jbeta reverse. Profiled with immunoSEQ multiplex PCR; TCRdb holds only in-frame clones, not every one. The table shows about 210,000 clones, with approximately 81% occurring only once. Germline V gene sequence: CDR1 SEHNR, CDR2 FQNEAQ (reference sequence). This CDR3 has 13 amino acids. The sequenced sample was PBMCs. The rearrangement joins TRBV7-9 to TRBJ2-2; the D gene is possibly TRBD2 (5 bases). The sequence derives from a girl aged 2-15 years in good health and CMV-seronegative. CDR3 region: CSSSSRTPWELFF. CDR3 DNA: TGTTCCAGCAGCTCGAGGACTCCATGGGAGCTGTTTTTT.